The 16 T cell receptor beta chains in this list originate from one sample, sequenced in a study of T cell responses to AZD1222 COVID-19 vaccine. The data were produced by immunoSEQ multiplex PCR, yet TCRdb's version contains in-frame clones alone and is incomplete. The table has about 130,000 clones, roughly 86% seen once. This specimen consisted of peripheral blood, obtained on day 0 of AZD1222 vaccination. The receptors derive from an adult in good health.

As DNA, the CDR3 is TGTGCCAGCAGTTTCAGGGGGACGGGAAACACCATATATTTT. It is translated as CASSFRGTGNTIYF. The V and J genes are TRBV6-5 and TRBJ1-3; 7 bases are a match to TRBD1. The V gene's germline CDR1 is MNHEY and CDR2 SVGAGI. The CDR3 has 14 amino acids. The V gene end was trimmed by 4 bases and the J gene end by 4 bases; junction bases not matched to a gene: 4.

The rearrangement links TRBV5-8 to TRBJ2-3; possibly TRBD2 for D (5 bases). This CDR3 comprises 13 residues. V was cut by 5 bases and J by 2 bases, with 9 bases left in between. CDR1 and CDR2 (germline): SGHTS, YDEGEE. CDR3 in DNA: TGTGCCAGCAGGGCCGGGAACACAGATACGCAGTATTTT. It is translated as CASRAGNTDTQYF.

The chain employs TRBV4-3 and TRBJ1-4, with 7 bases aligning to TRBD1. V shed 4 bases and J 8 bases; nucleotides not matched to a gene: 13. Germline values: CDR1 LGHNA, CDR2 YSLEER. The CDR3 covers 16 residues. CDR3 protein: CASSPQGRGRLEKLFF. The CDR3 DNA sequence: TGCGCCAGCAGCCCCCAAGGGAGGGGGCGTTTAGAAAAACTGTTTTTT.

The chain combines TRBV7-9 with TRBJ2-4; TRBD2 matches 8 bases. The J segment lost 7 bases and the V segment lost 4 bases, leaving 6 bases of the junction unmatched. Germline CDR1 SEHNR, CDR2 FQNEAQ (reference sequence). This CDR3 has 14 residues. As DNA, the CDR3 is TGTGCCAGCAGCTCCCTCGCGGGGGGTAACATTCAGTACTTC. It is translated as CASSSLAGGNIQYF.

The rearrangement links TRBV9 to TRBJ2-3; D gene ambiguous. V was cut by 0 bases and J by 2 bases, with 7 bases left in between. CDR1 and CDR2 (germline): SGDLS, YYNGEE. The CDR3 is 14 residues long. This CDR3 reads CASSVEANTDTQYF. The CDR3 nucleotides are TGTGCCAGCAGCGTAGAGGCAAACACAGATACGCAGTATTTT.

The chain combines TRBV23-1 with TRBJ2-7; 8 nucleotides match TRBD2. TRBV23-1 is identified as an open reading frame with a role that is uncertain. V trimming: 4 bases; J trimming: 0 bases; junction bases outside the gene matches: 8. The CDR3 has 16 amino acids. CDR3 sequence reads: CASSLSSGGFSYEQYF. The CDR3 coding sequence is TGCGCCAGCAGTCTCTCGTCGGGGGGGTTCTCCTACGAGCAGTACTTC.

The chain carries TRBV6-1 and TRBJ2-3; TRBD2 might be the D (5 bases). The V end lost 5 bases, the J end lost 0 bases, and 12 bases lay between the germline ends. The CDR3 loop spans 15 amino acids. Looked up from germline, CDR1 is MNHNS and CDR2 is SASEGT. DNA of the CDR3: TGTGCCAGCAGTCCCGGACGGGGAAGCACAGATACGCAGTATTTT. Protein sequence: CASSPGRGSTDTQYF.

The genes are TRBV10-3 and TRBJ2-1, with 8 bases fitting TRBD2. Germline V gives CDR1 ENHRY, CDR2 SYGVKD. This CDR3 is built from 14 residues. Trimming cost V 5 bases and J 4 bases; bases outside gene matches: 4. This chain's CDR3 is CAISLTSAYNEQFF. DNA of the CDR3: TGTGCCATCAGTTTGACTAGCGCGTACAATGAGCAGTTCTTC.

This clone was observed a single time. The V and J genes are TRBV6-5 and TRBJ1-4; D is undetermined. V was cut by 5 bases and J by 7 bases, with 14 bases left in between. Germline CDR1 and CDR2: MNHEY and SVGAGI. The CDR3 spans 14 residues. This CDR3 reads CASSTRVKTEKLFF. DNA for the CDR3: TGTGCCAGCAGTACCCGGGTTAAGACTGAAAAACTGTTTTTT.

The CDR3 here is CASSPGTSGRNEQFF. CDR3 bases: TGTGCCAGCAGCCCGGGGACTAGCGGCCGCAATGAGCAGTTCTTC. The chain combines TRBV6-5 with TRBJ2-1; 11 bases line up with TRBD2. Per germline, CDR1 MNHEY and CDR2 SVGAGI. There are 15 residues in the CDR3. Losses at the gene ends were 6 bases for V and 6 bases for J; bases not matched to a gene: 7.

The genes are TRBV10-3 and TRBJ1-3, with 7 bases aligning to TRBD1. CDR3 size: 16 residues. Germline V gene sequence: CDR1 ENHRY, CDR2 SYGVKD. V gave up 6 bases and J gave up 0 bases; unmatched junction bases: 8. The CDR3 loop is CAIRAQGLDSGNTIYF. Written as DNA, the CDR3 is TGTGCCATCAGGGCACAGGGGCTCGACTCTGGAAACACCATATATTTT.

This rearrangement joins TRBV27 to TRBJ1-1; 9 bases line up with TRBD1. V lost 3 bases, J lost 1 base, and 6 bases stayed unmatched. The CDR3 covers 16 residues. Germline-derived CDR1 and CDR2 are MNHEY and SMNVEV (reference sequence). This CDR3 is CASSFNRGLGNTEAFF. The CDR3, as DNA: TGTGCCAGCAGTTTCAACAGGGGGCTCGGGAACACTGAAGCTTTCTTT.

The rearrangement links TRBV4-1 to TRBJ1-6; D is unresolved. The V and J ends lost 4 bases and 5 bases respectively, with 6 bases between them. This CDR3 spans 13 amino acids. Germline-derived CDR1 and CDR2 are MGHRA and YSYEKL. CDR3 sequence: CASSRRNNSPLHF. The DNA for the CDR3 is TGCGCCAGCAGCCGAAGAAATAATTCACCCCTCCACTTT.

The chain is built from TRBV7-3 and TRBJ2-3; 11 bases match TRBD2. With 3 bases clipped from V and 6 bases from J, the junction kept 8 bases outside the gene matches. Germline loops: CDR1 SGHTA, CDR2 FQGTGA. The CDR3 runs to 16 residues. The CDR3 reads CASSFRRSGGADTQYF. In nucleotides, the CDR3 is TGTGCCAGCAGCTTCCGGCGTAGCGGGGGGGCGGATACGCAGTATTTT.

This clone was seen once. This sequence joins TRBV30 and TRBJ1-1; no clear D. The CDR3 has 14 residues. The germline V gene encodes CDR1 GTSNPN and CDR2 SVGIG (reference sequence). V was shortened by 1 base and J by 4 bases, with 13 bases between the two germline ends. The CDR3 nucleotides are TGTGCCTGGAGTGACAGAGGCTATGGCACTGAAGCTTTCTTT. Translating gives CAWSDRGYGTEAFF.

The J gene is TRBJ2-5, the V gene TRBV24-1; TRBD2 agrees at 13 bases. The CDR3 totals 19 residues. Unmatched junction bases numbered 12, after V lost 4 bases and J lost 2 bases. CDR1 and CDR2 (germline): KGHDR, SFDVKD. In nucleotides, the CDR3 is TGTGCCACCAGTGAGGGGACTAGCGGGAATATGTTTGTTCAAGAGACCCAGTACTTC. This codes for CATSEGTSGNMFVQETQYF.